This T cell receptor (beta chain) is from a study of blood T cell repertoires in COVID-19. Study-level information: Material from acute and convalescent COVID-19 was sourced from the United States, Italy and Spain.

J lost 6 bases, V lost 0 bases, and 9 bases had no gene match. Germline-derived CDR1 and CDR2 are SGHNT and YYREEE (reference sequence). This CDR3 comprises 16 residues. As processed by the authors: For nucleated cells, counts were estimated from reference gene primer amplification. TCRdb keeps only in-frame clones here, not all; method: immunoSEQ multiplex PCR. V, J and clone size were drawn from that table, and D and trimming were deduced from the DNA. The sample has over 250,000 clones; about 86% are singletons. The clonotype originates from a woman in her 70s with COVID-19, enrolled during active disease. What was sequenced was peripheral blood. The rearrangement uses TRBV5-4 and TRBJ2-5; 9 bases agree with TRBD1. CDR3 in amino acids: CASSLGLPGQGKTQYF. The CDR3 coding sequence is TGTGCCAGCAGCTTGGGCCTCCCGGGACAGGGAAAGACCCAGTACTTC.